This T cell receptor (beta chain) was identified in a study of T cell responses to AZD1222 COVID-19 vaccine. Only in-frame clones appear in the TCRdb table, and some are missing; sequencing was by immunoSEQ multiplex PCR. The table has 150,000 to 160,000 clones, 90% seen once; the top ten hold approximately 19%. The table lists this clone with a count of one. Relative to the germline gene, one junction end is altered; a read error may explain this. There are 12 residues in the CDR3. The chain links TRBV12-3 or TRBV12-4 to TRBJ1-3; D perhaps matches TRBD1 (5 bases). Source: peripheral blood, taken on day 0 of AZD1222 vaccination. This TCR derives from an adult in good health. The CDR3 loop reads CASTIGGNTIYF. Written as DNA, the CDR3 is TGTGCCAGCACCATCGGGGGAAATACCATATATTTT.